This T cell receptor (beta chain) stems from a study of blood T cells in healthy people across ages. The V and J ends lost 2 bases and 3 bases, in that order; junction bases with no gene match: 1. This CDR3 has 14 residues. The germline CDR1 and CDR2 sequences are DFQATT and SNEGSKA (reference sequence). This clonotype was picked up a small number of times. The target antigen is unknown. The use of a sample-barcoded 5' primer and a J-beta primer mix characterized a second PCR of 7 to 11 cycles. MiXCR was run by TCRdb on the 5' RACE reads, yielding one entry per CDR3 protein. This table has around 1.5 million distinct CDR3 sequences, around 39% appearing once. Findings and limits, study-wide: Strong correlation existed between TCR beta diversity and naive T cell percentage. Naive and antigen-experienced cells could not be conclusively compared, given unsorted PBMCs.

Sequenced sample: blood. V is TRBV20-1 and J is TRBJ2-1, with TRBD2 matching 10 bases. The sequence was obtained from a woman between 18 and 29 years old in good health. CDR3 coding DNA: TGCAGTGCTAGACCTAGCGGGGGCTACAATGAGCAGTTCTTC. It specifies CSARPSGGYNEQFF.